The clone carrying this T cell receptor beta chain was detected only once. Antigen unknown. This record comes from a study of OX40 agonist ivuxolimab in advanced cancers. In the study overall: At under 85% male, the cohort had a mean age of about 60 years, ranging from roughly 20 to 90. Partial responses were recorded for three patients, including one with hepatocellular carcinoma and two with cutaneous melanoma. Findings of the study overall: Partial responders dosed at 0.1-3.0 mg/kg displayed clonal expansion ranking among the lowest.

V gave up 8 bases and J gave up 2 bases; unmatched junction bases: 10. The germline V gene has CDR1 MDHEN and CDR2 SYDVKM. CDR3 length: 16 residues. Assay used: immunoSEQ multiplex PCR; TCRdb lists only in-frame clones, some missing. The sample comprises approximately 61,000 clones, over 75% of which are singletons, and over 15% rests with the top ten. The rearrangement joins TRBV28 to TRBJ2-3, with TRBD2 matching over 10 bases. The source of this sequence is an adult with an advanced solid tumor such as melanoma, head and neck, liver or kidney cancer. Sequenced material: CD4+ or CD8+ T cells sorted from blood, taken in a trial of the OX40 agonist ivuxolimab. For the CDR3, the DNA is TGTGCCAGCGGGTCCCAGCGGGAGGGCCTCACAGATACGCAGTATTTT. Translated: CASGSQREGLTDTQYF.